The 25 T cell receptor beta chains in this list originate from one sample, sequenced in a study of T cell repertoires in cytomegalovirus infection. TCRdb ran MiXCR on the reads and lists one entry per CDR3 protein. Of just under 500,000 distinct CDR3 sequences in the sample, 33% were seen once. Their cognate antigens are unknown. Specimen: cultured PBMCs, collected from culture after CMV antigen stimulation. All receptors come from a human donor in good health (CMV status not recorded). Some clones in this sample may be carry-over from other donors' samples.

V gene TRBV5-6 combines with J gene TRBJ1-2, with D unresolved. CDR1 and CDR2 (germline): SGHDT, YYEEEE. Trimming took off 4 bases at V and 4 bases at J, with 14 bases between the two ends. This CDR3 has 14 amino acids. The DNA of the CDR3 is TGTGCCAGCAGCCCGAGTGGGTTTAGCTATGGCTACACCTTC. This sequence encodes CASSPSGFSYGYTF.

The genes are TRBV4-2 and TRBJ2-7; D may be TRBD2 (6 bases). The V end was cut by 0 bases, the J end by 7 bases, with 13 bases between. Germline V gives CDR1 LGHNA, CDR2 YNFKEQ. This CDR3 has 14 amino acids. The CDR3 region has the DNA TGTGCCAGCAGCCAAGAGGCGGGGACTGGAGAGCAGTACTTC. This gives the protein CASSQEAGTGEQYF.

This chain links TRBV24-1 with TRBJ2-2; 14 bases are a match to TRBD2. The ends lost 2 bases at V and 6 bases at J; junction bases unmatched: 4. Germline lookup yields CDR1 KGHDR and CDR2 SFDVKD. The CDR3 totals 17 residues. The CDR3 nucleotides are TGTGCCACCAGTGATTCGGGACTAGCGGGAGCAGCCGGGGAGCTGTTTTTT. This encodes CATSDSGLAGAAGELFF.

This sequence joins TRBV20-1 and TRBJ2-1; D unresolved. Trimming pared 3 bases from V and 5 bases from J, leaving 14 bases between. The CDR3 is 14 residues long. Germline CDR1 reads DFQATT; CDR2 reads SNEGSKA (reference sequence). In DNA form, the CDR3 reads TGCAGTGCTAGTCTTCGGGCAGTACACAATGAGCAGTTCTTC. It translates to CSASLRAVHNEQFF.

CDR3 DNA sequence: TGTGCCATCAGTGGACCGGGACAGAGAAACACTGAAGCTTTCTTT. This encodes CAISGPGQRNTEAFF. This rearrangement joins TRBV10-3 to TRBJ1-1; the match to TRBD1 covers 7 bases. The CDR3 contains 15 residues. Trimming removed 4 bases from V and 2 bases from J; junction bases left unmatched: 7. Germline lookup yields CDR1 ENHRY and CDR2 SYGVKD.

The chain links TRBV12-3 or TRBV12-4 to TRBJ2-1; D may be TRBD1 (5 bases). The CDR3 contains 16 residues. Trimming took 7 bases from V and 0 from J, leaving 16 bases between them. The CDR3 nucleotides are TGTGCCAGCAACCAAAGGGGCACGAGCTCCTACAATGAGCAGTTCTTC. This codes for CASNQRGTSSYNEQFF.

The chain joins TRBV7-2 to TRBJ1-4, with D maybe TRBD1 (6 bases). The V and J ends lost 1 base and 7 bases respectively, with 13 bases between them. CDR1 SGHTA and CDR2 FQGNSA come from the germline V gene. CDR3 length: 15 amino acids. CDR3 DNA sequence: TGTGCCAGCAGCTTAGTGGGGGGGCGAGGTGAAAAACTGTTTTTT. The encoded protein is CASSLVGGRGEKLFF.

Here the CDR3 reads CASSPGQGHEQFF. The DNA for the CDR3 is TGTGCCAGCAGCCCTGGCCAGGGCCATGAGCAGTTCTTC. V is TRBV12-3 or TRBV12-4 and J is TRBJ2-1; tentative D call: TRBD1 (5 bases). The ends were cut back, 6 bases at V and 8 bases at J, with 14 bases in the middle. The length of the CDR3 is 13 residues.

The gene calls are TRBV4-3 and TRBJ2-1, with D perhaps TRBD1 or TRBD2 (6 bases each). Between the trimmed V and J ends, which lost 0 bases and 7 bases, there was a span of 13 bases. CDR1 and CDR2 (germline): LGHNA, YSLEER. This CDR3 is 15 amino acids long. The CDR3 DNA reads TGCGCCAGCAGCCAAGATGAACGGGGGCTGAATGAGCAGTTCTTC. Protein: CASSQDERGLNEQFF.

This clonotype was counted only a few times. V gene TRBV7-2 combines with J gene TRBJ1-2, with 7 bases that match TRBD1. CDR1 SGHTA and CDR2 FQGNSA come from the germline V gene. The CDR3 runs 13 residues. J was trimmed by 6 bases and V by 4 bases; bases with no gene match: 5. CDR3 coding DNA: TGTGCCAGCAGCTACCGACAGGGTGATGGCTACACCTTC. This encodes CASSYRQGDGYTF.

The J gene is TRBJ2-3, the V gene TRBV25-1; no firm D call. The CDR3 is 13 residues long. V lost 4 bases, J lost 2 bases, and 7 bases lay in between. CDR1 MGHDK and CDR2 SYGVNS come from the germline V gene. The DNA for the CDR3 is TGTGCCAGCAGTGCCGGAACCACAGATACGCAGTATTTT. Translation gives CASSAGTTDTQYF.

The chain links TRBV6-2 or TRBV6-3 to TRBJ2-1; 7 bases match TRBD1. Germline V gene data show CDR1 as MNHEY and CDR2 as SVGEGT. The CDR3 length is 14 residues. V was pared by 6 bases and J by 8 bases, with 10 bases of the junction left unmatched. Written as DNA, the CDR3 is TGTGCCAGCAGGCCTGGACAGGTTTATGATGAGCAGTTCTTC. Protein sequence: CASRPGQVYDEQFF.

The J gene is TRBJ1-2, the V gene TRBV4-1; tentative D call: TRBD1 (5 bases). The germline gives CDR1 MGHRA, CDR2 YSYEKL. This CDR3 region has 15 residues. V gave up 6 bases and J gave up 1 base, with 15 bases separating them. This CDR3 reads CASRAPGLDNYGYTF. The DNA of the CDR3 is TGCGCCAGCAGAGCCCCAGGGCTAGATAACTATGGCTACACCTTC.

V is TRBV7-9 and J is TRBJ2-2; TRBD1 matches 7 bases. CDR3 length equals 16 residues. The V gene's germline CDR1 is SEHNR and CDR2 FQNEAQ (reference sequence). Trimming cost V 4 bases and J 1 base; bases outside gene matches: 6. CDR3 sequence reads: CASSSTTGKNTGELFF. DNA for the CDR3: TGTGCCAGCAGCTCCACGACAGGGAAGAACACCGGGGAGCTGTTTTTT.

The CDR3 DNA sequence: TGTGCCAGCAGTTTGCAGGCTTCGACGGGGATTCCGTCCCTCCACTTT. The encoded protein is CASSLQASTGIPSLHF. The V call is TRBV28, the J call TRBJ1-6; no definite D call. The CDR3 length is 16 residues. V lost 3 bases and J 14 bases, leaving 23 bases between the germline ends. The germline V gene has CDR1 MDHEN and CDR2 SYDVKM.

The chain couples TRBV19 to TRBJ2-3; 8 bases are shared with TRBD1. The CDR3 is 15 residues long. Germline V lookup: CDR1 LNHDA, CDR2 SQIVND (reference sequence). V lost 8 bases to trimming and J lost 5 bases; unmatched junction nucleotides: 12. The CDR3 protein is CASGRGRGRVDTQYF. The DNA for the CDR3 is TGTGCCAGTGGCCGGGGCAGGGGGCGAGTAGATACGCAGTATTTT.

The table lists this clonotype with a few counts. The CDR3 DNA reads as TGTGCCAGCAGTTACTCCGGGCGAGGTGGGGCCAACGTCCTGACTTTC. It yields the protein CASSYSGRGGANVLTF. The gene calls are TRBV6-5 and TRBJ2-6; D not resolved. Trimming took 0 bases from V and 3 from J, leaving 9 bases between them. The CDR3 contains 16 residues. Per germline, CDR1 MNHEY and CDR2 SVGAGI.

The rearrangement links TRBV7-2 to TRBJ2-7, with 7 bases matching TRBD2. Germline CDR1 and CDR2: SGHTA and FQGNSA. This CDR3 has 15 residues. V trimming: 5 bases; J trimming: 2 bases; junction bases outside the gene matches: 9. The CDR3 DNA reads TGTGCCAGCAGCCCCCAAGCGGGATCTCCCTACGAGCAGTACGTC. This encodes CASSPQAGSPYEQYV.

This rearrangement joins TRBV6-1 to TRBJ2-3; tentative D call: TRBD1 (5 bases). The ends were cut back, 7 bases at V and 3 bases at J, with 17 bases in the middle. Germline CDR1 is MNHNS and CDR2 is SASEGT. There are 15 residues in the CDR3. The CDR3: CASTSDRHRTDTQYF. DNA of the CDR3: TGTGCCAGCACCTCGGACCGGCACAGGACAGATACGCAGTATTTT.

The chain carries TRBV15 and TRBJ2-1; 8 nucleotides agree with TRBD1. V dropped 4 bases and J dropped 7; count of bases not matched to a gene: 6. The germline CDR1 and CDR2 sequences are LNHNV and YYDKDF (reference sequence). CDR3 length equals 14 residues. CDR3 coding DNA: TGTGCCACCAGCACCGCGCGACAGGGGAATGAGCAGTTCTTC. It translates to CATSTARQGNEQFF. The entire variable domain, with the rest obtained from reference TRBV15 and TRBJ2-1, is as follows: DAMVIQNPRYQVTQFGKPVTLSCSQTLNHNVMYWYQQKSSQAPKLLFHYYDKDFNNEADTPDNFQSRRPNTSFCFLDIRSPGLGDTAMYLCATSTARQGNEQFFGPGTRLTVL.

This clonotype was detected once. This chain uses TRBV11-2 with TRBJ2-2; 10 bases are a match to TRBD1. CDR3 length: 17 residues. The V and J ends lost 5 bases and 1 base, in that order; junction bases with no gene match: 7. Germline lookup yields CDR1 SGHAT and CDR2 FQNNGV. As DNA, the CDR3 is TGTGCCAGCAGCCCGAGACAGGGGGCGAGGAACACCGGGGAGCTGTTTTTT. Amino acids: CASSPRQGARNTGELFF.

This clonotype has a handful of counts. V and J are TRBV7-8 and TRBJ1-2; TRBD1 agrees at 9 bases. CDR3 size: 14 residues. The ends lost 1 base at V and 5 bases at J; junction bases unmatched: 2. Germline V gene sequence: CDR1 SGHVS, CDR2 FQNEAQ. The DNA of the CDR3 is TGTGCCAGCAGCTTAGGGGACAGGGAGTATGGCTACACCTTC. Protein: CASSLGDREYGYTF.

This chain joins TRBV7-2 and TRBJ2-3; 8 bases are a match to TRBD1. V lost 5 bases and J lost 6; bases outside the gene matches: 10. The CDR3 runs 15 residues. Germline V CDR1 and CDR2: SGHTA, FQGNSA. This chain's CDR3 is CASSLGDRLFDTQYF. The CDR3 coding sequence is TGTGCCAGCAGCCTAGGGGACAGGCTTTTTGATACGCAGTATTTT.

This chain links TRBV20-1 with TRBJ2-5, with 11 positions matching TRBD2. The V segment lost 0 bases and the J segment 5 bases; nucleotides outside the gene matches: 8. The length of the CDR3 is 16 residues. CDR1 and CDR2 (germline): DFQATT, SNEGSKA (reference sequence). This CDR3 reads CSARDTASGRWETQYF. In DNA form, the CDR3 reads TGCAGTGCTAGAGATACGGCTAGCGGGAGGTGGGAGACCCAGTACTTC.

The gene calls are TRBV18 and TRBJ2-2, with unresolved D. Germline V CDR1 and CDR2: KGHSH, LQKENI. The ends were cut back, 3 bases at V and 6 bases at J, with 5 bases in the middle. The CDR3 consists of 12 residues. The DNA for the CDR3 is TGTGCCAGCTCACCCGAGGCCGGGGAGCTGTTTTTT. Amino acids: CASSPEAGELFF.